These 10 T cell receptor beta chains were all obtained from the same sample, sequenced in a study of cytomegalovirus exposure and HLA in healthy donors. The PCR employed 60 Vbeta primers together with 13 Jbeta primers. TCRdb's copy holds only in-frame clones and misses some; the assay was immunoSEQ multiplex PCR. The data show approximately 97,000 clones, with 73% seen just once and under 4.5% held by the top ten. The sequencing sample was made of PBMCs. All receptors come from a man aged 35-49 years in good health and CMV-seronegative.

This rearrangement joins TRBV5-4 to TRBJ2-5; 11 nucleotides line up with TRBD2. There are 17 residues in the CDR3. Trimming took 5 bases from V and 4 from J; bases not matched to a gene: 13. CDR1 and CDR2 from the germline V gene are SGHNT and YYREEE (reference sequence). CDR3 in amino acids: CASRTRLAGGGGETQYF. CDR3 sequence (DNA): TGTGCCAGCAGAACGAGGCTAGCGGGGGGCGGGGGAGAGACCCAGTACTTC. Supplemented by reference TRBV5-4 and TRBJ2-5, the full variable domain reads ETGVTQSPTHLIKTRGQQVTLRCSSQSGHNTVSWYQQALGQGPQFIFQYYREEENGRGNFPPRFSGLQFPNYSSELNVNALELDDSALYLCASRTRLAGGGGETQYFGPGTRLLVL.

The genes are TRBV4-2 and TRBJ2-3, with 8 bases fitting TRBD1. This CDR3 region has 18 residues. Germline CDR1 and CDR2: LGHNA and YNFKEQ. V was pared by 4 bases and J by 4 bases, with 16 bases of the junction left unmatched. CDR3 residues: CASSPPPTQGARADTQYF. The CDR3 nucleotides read TGTGCCAGCAGCCCTCCACCGACTCAGGGGGCTAGGGCAGATACGCAGTATTTT.

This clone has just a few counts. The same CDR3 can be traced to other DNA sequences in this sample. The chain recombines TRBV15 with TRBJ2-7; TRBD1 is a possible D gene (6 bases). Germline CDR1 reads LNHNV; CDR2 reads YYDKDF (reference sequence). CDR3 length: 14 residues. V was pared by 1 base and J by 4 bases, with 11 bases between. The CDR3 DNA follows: TGTGCCACCAGCAGAGCCAGGGGATCATACGAGCAGTACTTC. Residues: CATSRARGSYEQYF.

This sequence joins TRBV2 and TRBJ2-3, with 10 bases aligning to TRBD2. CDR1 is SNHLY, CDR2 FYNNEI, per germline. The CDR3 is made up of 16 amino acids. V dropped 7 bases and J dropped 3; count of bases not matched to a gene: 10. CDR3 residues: CASKRSGGARTDTQYF. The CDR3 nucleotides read TGTGCCAGCAAAAGGAGCGGGGGGGCGCGTACAGATACGCAGTATTTT.

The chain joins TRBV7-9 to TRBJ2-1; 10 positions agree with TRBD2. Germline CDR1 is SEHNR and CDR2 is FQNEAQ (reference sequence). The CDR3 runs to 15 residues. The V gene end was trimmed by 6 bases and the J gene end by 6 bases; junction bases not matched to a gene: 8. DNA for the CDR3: TGTGCCAGCAGTCTGTCTAGCGGGGGTAGCAATGAGCAGTTCTTC. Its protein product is CASSLSSGGSNEQFF.

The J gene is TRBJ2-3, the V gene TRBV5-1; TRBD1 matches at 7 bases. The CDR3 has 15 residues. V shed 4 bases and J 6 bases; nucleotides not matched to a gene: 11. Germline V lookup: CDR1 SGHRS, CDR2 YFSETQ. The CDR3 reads CASSRRGTDVDTQYF. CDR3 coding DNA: TGCGCCAGCAGCCGGAGAGGGACAGACGTGGATACGCAGTATTTT.

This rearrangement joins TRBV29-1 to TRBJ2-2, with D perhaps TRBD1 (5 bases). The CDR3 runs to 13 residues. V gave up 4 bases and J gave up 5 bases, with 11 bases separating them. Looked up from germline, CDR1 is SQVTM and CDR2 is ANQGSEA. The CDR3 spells CSVVRGETGELFF. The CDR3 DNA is TGCAGCGTTGTTAGGGGTGAGACCGGGGAGCTGTTTTTT.

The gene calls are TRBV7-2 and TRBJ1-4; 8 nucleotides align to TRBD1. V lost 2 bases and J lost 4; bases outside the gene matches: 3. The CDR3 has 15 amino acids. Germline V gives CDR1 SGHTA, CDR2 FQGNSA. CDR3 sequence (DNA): TGTGCCAGCAGCTTACGGACAGGGATTAATGAAAAACTGTTTTTT. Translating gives CASSLRTGINEKLFF.

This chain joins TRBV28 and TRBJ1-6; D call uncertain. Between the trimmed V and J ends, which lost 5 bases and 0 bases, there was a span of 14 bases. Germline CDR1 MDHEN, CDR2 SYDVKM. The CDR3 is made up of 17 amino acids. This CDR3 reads CASSLYYRSSYNSPLHF. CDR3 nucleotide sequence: TGTGCCAGCAGTCTATACTACCGGAGCTCCTATAATTCACCCCTCCACTTT. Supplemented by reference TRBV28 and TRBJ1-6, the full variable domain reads DVKVTQSSRYLVKRTGEKVFLECVQDMDHENMFWYRQDPGLGLRLIYFSYDVKMKEKGDIPEGYSVSREKKERFSLILESASTNQTSMYLCASSLYYRSSYNSPLHFGNGTRLTVT.

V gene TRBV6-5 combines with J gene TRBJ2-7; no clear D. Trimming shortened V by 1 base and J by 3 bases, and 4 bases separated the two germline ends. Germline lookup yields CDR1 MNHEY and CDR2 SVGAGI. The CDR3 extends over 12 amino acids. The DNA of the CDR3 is TGTGCCAGCAGTTACTTATACTACGAGCAGTACTTC. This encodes CASSYLYYEQYF.